The rows below give T cell receptor beta chains drawn from one sample of a study of naive and memory T cell subsets. TCRdb re-called the 5' RACE reads with MiXCR, one entry per CDR3 protein. This table has approximately 22,000 distinct CDR3 sequences, roughly 4.1% appearing once. The receptors derive from a male donor in good health. Both conserved end residues are part of each CDR3. The D gene is left open where the match is weak.

d_call	v_call	j_call	cdr3_aa
.	TRBV29-1	TRBJ1-4	CSAHPERAGVTQNEKLFF
.	TRBV28	TRBJ1-4	CASRPQDRNEKLFF
TRBD1	TRBV6-2/TRBV6-3	TRBJ1-5	CASSAQGARMWPSNQPQHF
.	TRBV20-1	TRBJ2-7	CSARDPTVLSQYF
TRBD2	TRBV5-6	TRBJ2-7	CASSPGRDLSYEQYF
.	TRBV2	TRBJ2-1	CASTRRGAVPNEQFF
TRBD1	TRBV14	TRBJ2-5	CASSRTQGADQETQYF
.	TRBV18	TRBJ2-6	CASSPYYSGANVLTF
TRBD2	TRBV7-9	TRBJ2-5	CASSSSGGVRAKETQYF
.	TRBV12-3/TRBV12-4	TRBJ2-1	CASSLRGTGTNEQFF
TRBD2	TRBV14	TRBJ2-1	CASSRDYRAYNEQFF
.	TRBV20-1	TRBJ1-5	CSARARGWGNQPQHF
.	TRBV6-2/TRBV6-3	TRBJ1-1	CASSYLGTVNTEAFF
.	TRBV19	TRBJ1-5	CASSIGFNQPQHF
.	TRBV18	TRBJ2-1	CASSPFVQGSNEQFF
TRBD2	TRBV11-2	TRBJ2-1	CASSLELAGVVYNEQFF
TRBD1	TRBV4-3	TRBJ1-5	CASSRRTGEQPQHF
TRBD2	TRBV25-1	TRBJ2-1	CASSRNRLAGGYNEQFF
.	TRBV20-1	TRBJ1-3	CSARDSSSGNTIYF
TRBD2	TRBV6-5	TRBJ2-3	CASSETSRSTDTQYF
.	TRBV5-1	TRBJ1-1	CASSSGAGSTEAFF
.	TRBV19	TRBJ1-5	CASTPVLLPQHF